This T cell receptor beta chain is from a study of cytomegalovirus exposure and HLA in healthy donors. Study-wide findings and caveats: Most sequenced TCRs were rare (though some public TCRs occurred in many donors). A cluster of highly shared sequence variants was likely a sequencing artifact. A missense variant in DCLRE1C was later tied to TCR beta V- and J-gene trimming.

A multiplex PCR was run with 60 Vbeta primers and 13 Jbeta primers. The assay was immunoSEQ multiplex PCR, and TCRdb's table has in-frame clones only and misses some. Of around 120,000 clones listed, 55% to 75% are singletons. A note on this clone: Its antigen remains unidentified.

The germline gives CDR1 MNHEY, CDR2 SMNVEV (reference sequence). Deletions cut 3 bases from V and 3 bases from J, with 9 bases between. The CDR3 length is 13 residues. The sample comprised PBMCs. The chain links TRBV27 to TRBJ2-7; tentatively, D is TRBD1 (6 bases). The clonotype comes from a woman aged 40-49 years in good health and CMV-seropositive. The CDR3 loop is CASSFGRGYEQYF. The CDR3, as DNA: TGTGCCAGCAGTTTCGGCAGGGGCTACGAGCAGTACTTC.